Shown below are 22 T cell receptor beta chains from a single sample sequenced in a study of cytomegalovirus exposure and HLA in healthy donors. This PCR relied on a set of 60 Vbeta primers and 13 Jbeta primers. Sequencing used immunoSEQ multiplex PCR; TCRdb keeps in-frame clones, though not all of them. The table lists 160,000 or so clones, around 80% of them singletons, with roughly 6.3% in the top ten. Sequenced sample: PBMCs. The receptors come from a male donor in good health and CMV-seropositive.

The rearrangement uses TRBV14 and TRBJ2-3; D not certain. The CDR3 runs to 13 residues. Trimming shortened V by 4 bases and J by 1 base, and 6 bases separated the two germline ends. Germline CDR1 SGHDN, CDR2 FVKESK. The CDR3 nucleotides read TGTGCCAGCAGCCTTGCAGGCACAGATACGCAGTATTTT. Translation: CASSLAGTDTQYF.

CDR3 sequence reads: CAISGFLTGPDSLDTGELFF. In nucleotides, the CDR3 is TGTGCCATCAGTGGTTTCCTGACAGGACCAGATAGTCTGGACACCGGGGAGCTGTTTTTT. The rearrangement links TRBV10-3 to TRBJ2-2, with a possible D match to TRBD1 (6 bases). The CDR3 contains 20 residues. Looked up from germline, CDR1 is ENHRY and CDR2 is SYGVKD. V was pared by 4 bases and J by 3 bases, with 27 bases between.

The chain uses TRBV6-6 and TRBJ2-2; 7 bases map to TRBD1. The CDR3 totals 13 residues. CDR1 is MNHNY and CDR2 is SVGAGI in the germline V gene (reference sequence). After removal of 8 bases from V and 4 bases from J, the junction contained 4 bases not matched to a gene. The CDR3 sequence: CASGPGGTGELFF. The CDR3 DNA is TGTGCCAGCGGGCCAGGGGGCACCGGGGAGCTGTTTTTT.

The chain has TRBV28 and TRBJ2-2, with a possible D match to TRBD2 (6 bases). Germline CDR1 and CDR2: MDHEN and SYDVKM. The CDR3 contains 15 residues. With 6 bases removed from V and 0 bases from J, the gap between germline ends came to 11 bases. DNA for the CDR3: TGTGCCAGCAGCCCGGGACTCACGAACACCGGGGAGCTGTTTTTT. Translating gives CASSPGLTNTGELFF.

The rearrangement joins TRBV19 to TRBJ1-1; TRBD1 agrees at 9 bases. V lost 5 bases to trimming and J lost 4 bases; unmatched junction nucleotides: 11. Germline V gene data show CDR1 as LNHDA and CDR2 as SQIVND (reference sequence). This CDR3 has 16 residues. CDR3 nucleotide sequence: TGTGCCAGTAGTCCAGGACAGGGGATGGGGGCCACTGAAGCTTTCTTT. It is translated as CASSPGQGMGATEAFF.

In its sample, this clone was seen once. In DNA, the CDR3 is TGTGCCAGCAGCTTAGCGGGAGGCCCCATCGAGCAGTACTTC. Translating gives CASSLAGGPIEQYF. This chain joins TRBV11-3 and TRBJ2-7, with 7 bases lining up with TRBD2. The germline V gene has CDR1 SGHNT and CDR2 YENEEA. The CDR3 extends over 14 amino acids. Trimming at V came to 1 base and at J to 6 bases, leaving 6 bases not matched to a gene.

This chain uses TRBV28 with TRBJ1-1; 8 bases are a match to TRBD1. CDR1 and CDR2 from the germline V gene are MDHEN and SYDVKM. Losses at the gene ends were 1 base for V and 2 bases for J; bases not matched to a gene: 6. The CDR3 extends over 16 amino acids. The CDR3 DNA reads as TGTGCCAGCAGTTTATATAGGACAGGGAAAAACACTGAAGCTTTCTTT. Protein: CASSLYRTGKNTEAFF.

The V gene is TRBV14, the J gene TRBJ2-7; 9 bases line up with TRBD1. V was pared by 1 base and J by 5 bases, with 9 bases of the junction left unmatched. The germline V gene encodes CDR1 SGHDN and CDR2 FVKESK. The CDR3 spans 16 residues. The CDR3 nucleotides are TGTGCCAGCAGCCAAGTTTTTGGGACAGGGAGAGACGAGCAGTACTTC. Its translation is CASSQVFGTGRDEQYF.

The rearrangement joins TRBV4-2 to TRBJ2-1; 10 nucleotides agree with TRBD2. The CDR3 has 16 residues. J gave up 6 bases and V 3 bases, and 8 bases lay outside the gene matches. Looked up from germline, CDR1 is LGHNA and CDR2 is YNFKEQ. CDR3 residues: CASSQRGAGGGNEQFF. In nucleotides, the CDR3 is TGTGCCAGCAGCCAGAGGGGAGCGGGAGGGGGCAATGAGCAGTTCTTC.

This chain connects TRBV29-1 to TRBJ1-2, with a possible D match to TRBD1 (5 bases). The CDR3 loop spans 11 amino acids. The germline gives CDR1 SQVTM, CDR2 ANQGSEA. The V gene lost 6 bases and the J gene lost 7 bases, with 12 bases spanning the gap. The CDR3 bases are TGCAGCGTGCGCCAGGGAAGTGGCTACACCTTC. It codes for CSVRQGSGYTF.

This clone has a handful of counts. The V and J genes are TRBV9 and TRBJ1-3; D is undetermined. From germline, CDR1 is SGDLS and CDR2 YYNGEE. This CDR3 contains 14 residues. With 0 bases removed from V and 3 bases from J, the gap between germline ends came to 7 bases. The CDR3 here is CASSVGGDGNTIYF. The CDR3 DNA is TGTGCCAGCAGCGTAGGGGGAGATGGAAACACCATATATTTT.

This chain joins TRBV4-1 and TRBJ2-7, with D hard to call. Germline CDR1 is MGHRA and CDR2 is YSYEKL. The CDR3 sequence is 13 residues long. V gave up 1 base and J gave up 2 bases, with 6 bases separating them. CDR3 in DNA: TGCGCCAGCAGCCAAGGCAGTACCTACGAGCAGTACTTC. This gives the protein CASSQGSTYEQYF.

This chain connects TRBV11-3 to TRBJ2-7, with 11 bases lining up with TRBD1. After removal of 6 bases from V and 2 bases from J, the junction contained 0 bases not matched to a gene. Germline CDR1 reads SGHNT; CDR2 reads YENEEA. The CDR3 runs to 13 residues. Written as DNA, the CDR3 is TGTGCCAGCAGGGGACAGGGGGCCTACGAGCAGTACTTC. As protein: CASRGQGAYEQYF.

V usage is TRBV6-6 and J usage is TRBJ1-1; D gene uncertain. This CDR3 contains 12 residues. Trimming stripped 8 bases from V and 1 base from J, with 8 bases between. Germline values: CDR1 MNHNY, CDR2 SVGAGI (reference sequence). The CDR3 DNA is TGTGCCAGCCAAGAGGGGAACACTGAAGCTTTCTTT. Encoded protein: CASQEGNTEAFF.

This rearrangement joins TRBV27 to TRBJ2-5; 9 positions agree with TRBD1. The ends lost 4 bases at V and 5 bases at J; junction bases unmatched: 5. There are 14 residues in the CDR3. CDR1 and CDR2 from the germline V gene are MNHEY and SMNVEV (reference sequence). CDR3 protein: CASSWTGVFETQYF. DNA of the CDR3: TGTGCCAGCAGTTGGACAGGGGTGTTCGAGACCCAGTACTTC.

The chain uses TRBV11-2 and TRBJ2-5; the match to TRBD1 covers 8 bases. The J call may be mistaken, given a closer DNA end match to TRBJ2-7. This CDR3 has 14 amino acids. Per germline, CDR1 SGHAT and CDR2 FQNNGV. Here the CDR3 reads CASSLSGGGYEQYF. In nucleotides, the CDR3 is TGTGCCAGCAGCTTGTCAGGGGGCGGGTACGAGCAGTACTTC.

The J gene is TRBJ2-2, the V gene TRBV7-6; 7 bases line up with TRBD1. Germline V gene sequence: CDR1 SGHVS, CDR2 FNYEAQ. V was pared by 3 bases and J by 6 bases, with 7 bases of the junction left unmatched. The CDR3 length is 15 residues. The CDR3 sequence is CASSFYSDRAGELFF. DNA for the CDR3: TGTGCCAGCAGCTTTTACTCTGACAGGGCCGGGGAGCTGTTTTTT.

The CDR3 reads CASLYGPSGGYEQYF. The CDR3 bases are TGTGCCAGCCTCTATGGCCCTAGCGGCGGCTACGAGCAGTACTTC. The chain combines TRBV6-1 with TRBJ2-7; TRBD2 agrees at 7 bases. From germline, CDR1 is MNHNS and CDR2 SASEGT. V lost 8 bases and J lost 3; bases outside the gene matches: 13. The CDR3 length is 15 residues.

V and J are TRBV10-3 and TRBJ2-3; the match to TRBD2 covers 15 bases. The germline CDR1 and CDR2 sequences are ENHRY and SYGVKD. V was clipped by 6 bases and J by 3 bases; unmatched bases: 1. This CDR3 region has 15 residues. As DNA, the CDR3 is TGTGCCATCAGGGGACTAGCGGGAGGAACAGATACGCAGTATTTT. Amino acids: CAIRGLAGGTDTQYF.

The V and J genes are TRBV29-1 and TRBJ2-7; D perhaps matches TRBD1 (6 bases). The V and J ends lost 0 bases and 0 bases respectively, with 12 bases between them. The CDR3 has 15 residues. The germline CDR1 and CDR2 sequences are SQVTM and ANQGSEA. CDR3 sequence reads: CSVEDTGRSSYEQYF. In nucleotides, the CDR3 is TGCAGCGTTGAAGACACAGGGCGAAGCTCCTACGAGCAGTACTTC.

The chain is built from TRBV6-1 and TRBJ2-3; 9 nucleotides match TRBD2. Trimming cost V 7 bases and J 5 bases; bases outside gene matches: 10. The CDR3 extends over 15 amino acids. CDR1 is MNHNS and CDR2 is SASEGT in the germline V gene. CDR3 nucleotide sequence: TGTGCCAGCACCCTGACTAGCGGTAAGGGAGATACGCAGTATTTT. Translation: CASTLTSGKGDTQYF.

This clone was seen a single time. This rearrangement joins TRBV10-3 to TRBJ1-2; unclear D gene. CDR1 is ENHRY and CDR2 is SYGVKD in the germline V gene. V lost 3 bases and J lost 8, with 22 bases in between. This CDR3 contains 16 residues. The CDR3 sequence: CAISDTTKGPSGGYTF. The DNA for the CDR3 is TGTGCCATCAGTGACACGACTAAAGGGCCCTCGGGGGGCTACACCTTC.